A single sample is the source of the 23 T cell receptor beta chains below, sequenced in a study of CD8+ T cells in alopecia areata. As the sequencing template, cDNA was produced by extracting RNA and reverse transcribing it. Profiling relied on immunoSEQ multiplex PCR, and the TCRdb table lists in-frame clones only, not all of them. The sample has roughly 98,000 clones, about 64% seen once; the top ten hold roughly 16%. Indicated treatment: oral pan-JAK inhibitor, 5-10 mg twice daily. The source was CD8+ T cells sorted from blood, collected at week 4, from a patient treated with tofacitinib. The receptors shown here come from a human donor with alopecia areata.

The chain links TRBV11-2 to TRBJ1-3; D remains ambiguous. Trimming removed 1 base at V and 4 bases at J, with 11 bases between. CDR3 length equals 15 residues. Germline V gives CDR1 SGHAT, CDR2 FQNNGV. CDR3 amino acids: CASSLVGNSGNTIYF. The CDR3 bases are TGTGCCAGCAGCTTAGTGGGGAACTCCGGAAACACCATATATTTT.

This clone was observed once. The chain has TRBV10-3 and TRBJ2-2, with 7 positions matching TRBD2. The ends lost 11 bases at V and 7 bases at J; junction bases unmatched: 4. Germline CDR1 and CDR2: ENHRY and SYGVKD. The length of the CDR3 is 11 residues. The CDR3 region has the DNA TGTGCCGTACTAGCGAACGGGGAGCTGTTTTTT. It encodes CAVLANGELFF.

V and J are TRBV5-1 and TRBJ2-7, with a possible D match to TRBD1 (6 bases). This CDR3 region has 15 residues. The germline V gene has CDR1 SGHRS and CDR2 YFSETQ. V lost 0 bases and J 3 bases, leaving 13 bases between the germline ends. The CDR3 nucleotides read TGCGCCAGCAGCTTGGCACAGGGCACCGTCTACGAGCAGTACTTC. This translates into CASSLAQGTVYEQYF.

V and J are TRBV29-1 and TRBJ1-2; tentative D call: TRBD1 (5 bases). The ends were cut back, 0 bases at V and 4 bases at J, with 21 bases in the middle. CDR3 length equals 17 residues. Germline CDR1 SQVTM, CDR2 ANQGSEA. The CDR3 here is CSVEETLPGGLLYGYTF. CDR3 nucleotide sequence: TGCAGCGTTGAAGAAACTCTCCCCGGGGGTCTCCTCTATGGCTACACCTTC.

The chain is built from TRBV6-5 and TRBJ2-1, with 8 nucleotides matching TRBD2. The germline V gene encodes CDR1 MNHEY and CDR2 SVGAGI. CDR3 size: 13 residues. Germline trimming cut 4 bases from V and 4 bases from J; bases unmatched to any gene: 0. The CDR3 loop is CASSLAGYNEQFF. Written as DNA, the CDR3 is TGTGCCAGCAGTTTAGCGGGGTACAATGAGCAGTTCTTC.

A few counts support this clone. The chain combines TRBV13 with TRBJ2-7; no definite D call. V was pared by 5 bases and J by 1 base, with 6 bases between. This CDR3 region has 12 residues. The germline V gene encodes CDR1 PRHDT and CDR2 FYEKMQ (reference sequence). CDR3 DNA sequence: TGTGCCAGCAGCCAGGAGTCCTACGAGCAGTACTTC. Translated: CASSQESYEQYF.

The CDR3 here is CASRPGQPSYEQYF. The CDR3 DNA reads TGTGCCAGTAGACCGGGACAGCCTTCATACGAGCAGTACTTC. The rearrangement joins TRBV19 to TRBJ2-7, with 7 bases that match TRBD1. V trimming: 6 bases; J trimming: 4 bases; junction bases outside the gene matches: 9. The germline CDR1 and CDR2 sequences are LNHDA and SQIVND (reference sequence). This CDR3 region has 14 residues.

The CDR3 region is CASTLRGGPYDTQYF. The CDR3 nucleotides read TGTGCCAGCACTTTGCGGGGGGGCCCGTATGATACGCAGTATTTT. The chain joins TRBV13 to TRBJ2-3; 9 bases fit TRBD2. The CDR3 loop spans 15 amino acids. Trimming took 7 bases from V and 6 from J; bases not matched to a gene: 11. Germline V gives CDR1 PRHDT, CDR2 FYEKMQ (reference sequence).

The rearrangement links TRBV7-9 to TRBJ2-1; TRBD2 aligns across 8 bases. The germline V gene encodes CDR1 SEHNR and CDR2 FQNEAQ (reference sequence). V lost 0 bases and J lost 6; bases outside the gene matches: 10. This CDR3 is 17 amino acids long. The CDR3 nucleotides read TGTGCCAGCAGCTTAGCGGGTAGCGGGAACCAGTTCAATGAGCAGTTCTTC. Encoded protein: CASSLAGSGNQFNEQFF.

The chain couples TRBV30 to TRBJ2-7; TRBD1 agrees at 10 bases. Germline-derived CDR1 and CDR2 are GTSNPN and SVGIG (reference sequence). J lost 5 bases, V lost 5 bases, and 3 bases had no gene match. There are 12 residues in the CDR3. The CDR3 region has the DNA TGTGCCTGGGGACAGGGGGACGACGAGCAGTACTTC. As protein: CAWGQGDDEQYF.

This clone was counted once. The sample holds other DNA sequences that translate to the same CDR3. V is TRBV18 and J is TRBJ2-5; D gene unclear. This CDR3 region has 13 residues. The germline gives CDR1 KGHSH, CDR2 LQKENI. V was clipped by 0 bases and J by 4 bases, with 6 bases between them. This chain's CDR3 is CASSPPGGETQYF. Written as DNA, the CDR3 is TGTGCCAGCTCACCACCCGGCGGAGAGACCCAGTACTTC.

This clone was seen once. Here the CDR3 DNA reads TGCGCCAGCAGCCAAGAGTCGGCAGGCGGGAGCAATCAGCCCCAGCATTTT. It encodes CASSQESAGGSNQPQHF. The chain employs TRBV4-1 and TRBJ1-5; no firm D call. V lost 0 bases, J lost 1 base, and 13 bases lay in between. Germline CDR1 MGHRA, CDR2 YSYEKL. The CDR3 has 17 amino acids.

This chain connects TRBV7-3 to TRBJ2-7, with 9 bases fitting TRBD1. V was clipped by 5 bases and J by 1 base; unmatched bases: 6. This CDR3 is built from 15 residues. The germline V gene encodes CDR1 SGHTA and CDR2 FQGTGA. In nucleotides, the CDR3 is TGTGCCAGCAGCCTACACGGGACAGGGTCCTACGAGCAGTACTTC. It is translated as CASSLHGTGSYEQYF.

This chain links TRBV29-1 with TRBJ1-1; 7 positions agree with TRBD1. The CDR3 loop spans 14 amino acids. Losses at the gene ends were 4 bases for V and 3 bases for J; bases not matched to a gene: 8. Per germline, CDR1 SQVTM and CDR2 ANQGSEA. CDR3: CSVVRDRVYTEAFF. The CDR3 DNA reads as TGCAGCGTTGTAAGAGACAGGGTCTACACTGAAGCTTTCTTT. Full variable domain (remainder filled in from reference TRBV29-1 and TRBJ1-1): SAVISQKPSRDICQRGTSLTIQCQVDSQVTMMFWYRQQPGQSLTLIATANQGSEATYESGFVIDKFPISRPNLTFSTLTVSNMSPEDSSIYLCSVVRDRVYTEAFFGQGTRLTVV.

This chain links TRBV30 with TRBJ1-2; TRBD1 aligns across 7 bases. V gave up 3 bases and J gave up 5 bases; unmatched junction bases: 12. From germline, CDR1 is GTSNPN and CDR2 SVGIG (reference sequence). The CDR3 loop spans 15 amino acids. This CDR3 is CAWRGATGSWYGYTF. The CDR3 bases are TGTGCCTGGAGGGGAGCGACAGGGTCATGGTATGGCTACACCTTC. The full variable domain, completed using reference TRBV30 and TRBJ1-2, is SQTIHQWPATLVQPVGSPLSLECTVEGTSNPNLYWYRQAAGRGLQLLFYSVGIGQISSEVPQNLSASRPQDRQFILSSKKLLLSDSGFYLCAWRGATGSWYGYTFGSGTRLTVV.

The chain recombines TRBV28 with TRBJ2-7, with D unresolved. This CDR3 comprises 12 residues. Trimming shortened V by 0 bases and J by 5 bases, and 5 bases separated the two germline ends. Germline lookup yields CDR1 MDHEN and CDR2 SYDVKM. CDR3 coding DNA: TGTGCCAGCAGTTTATGGTTCCACGAGCAGTACTTC. Protein product: CASSLWFHEQYF.

CDR3 DNA sequence: TGTGCCAGCAGCGAGTGGACAGGGGGCTACGAGCAGTACTTC. Its protein product is CASSEWTGGYEQYF. This rearrangement joins TRBV7-9 to TRBJ2-7, with 10 bases aligning to TRBD1. This CDR3 spans 14 amino acids. Trimming cost V 5 bases and J 3 bases; bases outside gene matches: 4. Germline CDR1 SEHNR, CDR2 FQNEAQ (reference sequence).

The chain has TRBV5-1 and TRBJ2-6, with D possibly matching TRBD1 (6 bases). The V end was cut by 2 bases, the J end by 0 bases, with 18 bases between. Germline CDR1 is SGHRS and CDR2 is YFSETQ. The CDR3 has 19 residues. CDR3 sequence (DNA): TGCGCCAGCAGCTTTAACCCCAGGGGATTACTCTCTGGGGCCAACGTCCTGACTTTC. Translation: CASSFNPRGLLSGANVLTF.

The J gene is TRBJ2-3, the V gene TRBV5-1; D is unresolved. Trimming removed 0 bases from V and 4 bases from J, with 12 bases in between. This CDR3 has 15 amino acids. CDR1 is SGHRS and CDR2 is YFSETQ in the germline V gene. The CDR3 DNA is TGCGCCAGCAGCTTGGATCGCACGTTGTCAGATACGCAGTATTTT. It codes for CASSLDRTLSDTQYF.

The V gene is TRBV9, the J gene TRBJ2-5; the D is unclear. Germline V CDR1 and CDR2: SGDLS, YYNGEE. V dropped 0 bases and J dropped 3 bases, with 15 bases sitting between them. The CDR3 has 16 amino acids. CDR3 sequence: CASSVEVGWAEETQYF. The CDR3 nucleotides are TGTGCCAGCAGCGTAGAGGTTGGTTGGGCAGAAGAGACCCAGTACTTC.

The table lists this clone with a few counts. The chain links TRBV6-5 to TRBJ1-2, with D perhaps matching TRBD1 (5 bases). Germline loops: CDR1 MNHEY, CDR2 SVGAGI. The CDR3 is 13 amino acids. V shed 5 bases and J shed 2 bases, with 9 bases lying between them. The CDR3: CASSVRDNYGYTF. The CDR3 DNA reads TGTGCCAGCAGTGTCCGGGACAACTATGGCTACACCTTC.

With regard to this clone: The conserved closing phenylalanine or tryptophan is absent in this CDR3, likely reflecting a read error. It is unclear where the CDR3 begins or ends on the DNA, so no DNA is shown, and the CDR3 is as TCRdb lists it. The CDR3 region is CASSVGWPFTWAYL. V gene TRBV9 combines with J gene TRBJ1-2; the table gives TRBD1 as D, unverified against the DNA. The CDR3 comprises 14 residues, both ends counted. Germline V gives CDR1 SGDLS, CDR2 YYNGEE.

The chain carries TRBV9 and TRBJ2-5; possibly TRBD2 for D (5 bases). Germline CDR1 SGDLS, CDR2 YYNGEE. Trimming took 4 bases from V and 3 from J, leaving 19 bases between them. The CDR3 runs 16 residues. CDR3 region: CASSPGEAEVKETQYF. For the CDR3, the DNA is TGTGCCAGCAGCCCTGGGGAAGCGGAGGTAAAAGAGACCCAGTACTTC.